The 21 T cell receptor beta chains below come from one sample, sequenced in a study. Only in-frame clones appear in the TCRdb table, and some are missing; sequencing was by immunoSEQ multiplex PCR. The sample lists 68,000 or so clones; over 85% were seen once. Sequenced material: PBMCs. The receptor set was obtained from a man between 35 and 55 years old with rheumatoid arthritis.

This clone has a single count. This chain links TRBV19 with TRBJ2-5; 10 bases match TRBD2. Germline V gene data show CDR1 as LNHDA and CDR2 as SQIVND (reference sequence). This CDR3 spans 16 amino acids. After removal of 3 bases from V and 1 base from J, the junction contained 5 bases not matched to a gene. The CDR3 region has the DNA TGTGCCAGTAGTATGGGAATAGCGGGGGGCCAAGAGACCCAGTACTTC. As protein: CASSMGIAGGQETQYF. The full variable domain, its missing parts supplied by reference TRBV19 and TRBJ2-5, is DGGITQSPKYLFRKEGQNVTLSCEQNLNHDAMYWYRQDPGQGLRLIYYSQIVNDFQKGDIAEGYSVSREKKESFPLTVTSAQKNPTAFYLCASSMGIAGGQETQYFGPGTRLLVL.

The J gene is TRBJ2-1, the V gene TRBV2, with 9 bases fitting TRBD2. Germline lookup yields CDR1 SNHLY and CDR2 FYNNEI. The CDR3 totals 13 residues. V lost 6 bases, J lost 15 bases, and 12 bases stayed unmatched. CDR3 in DNA: TGTGCCAGCAGAGCCGGGACTAGCCCATGGCGGTTCTTC. This encodes CASRAGTSPWRFF.

The V and J genes are TRBV18 and TRBJ1-4; 9 bases align to TRBD1. CDR1 is KGHSH and CDR2 is LQKENI in the germline V gene. The CDR3 is 17 residues long. J was trimmed by 5 bases and V by 5 bases; bases with no gene match: 12. CDR3 sequence reads: CASSSRDRVGLNEKLFF. CDR3 in DNA: TGTGCCAGCTCATCCCGGGACAGGGTCGGCCTAAATGAAAAACTGTTTTTT.

The chain recombines TRBV30 with TRBJ2-1; D is possibly TRBD2 (5 bases). The CDR3 runs to 15 residues. Germline loops: CDR1 GTSNPN, CDR2 SVGIG (reference sequence). The ends were cut back, 1 base at V and 0 bases at J, with 10 bases in the middle. CDR3 loop: CAWSAGSDSYNEQFF. The CDR3 DNA reads TGTGCCTGGAGTGCGGGGAGCGACTCCTACAATGAGCAGTTCTTC.

This chain joins TRBV6-2 or TRBV6-3 and TRBJ2-7, with TRBD1 matching 9 bases. The CDR3 has 13 residues. Losses at the gene ends were 2 bases for V and 6 bases for J; bases not matched to a gene: 2. Per germline, CDR1 MNHEY and CDR2 SVGEGT. CDR3 in DNA: TGTGCCAGCAGTTACCGGACAGGGGCCGAGCAGTACTTC. It encodes CASSYRTGAEQYF.

The J gene is TRBJ1-1, the V gene TRBV25-1; D is uncertain. The CDR3 has 11 residues. V was pared by 3 bases and J by 7 bases, with 6 bases between. CDR1 and CDR2 from the germline V gene are MGHDK and SYGVNS. The CDR3 DNA reads TGTGCCAGCAGTGAGTATTATGAAGCTTTCTTT. Its translation is CASSEYYEAFF.

This rearrangement joins TRBV4-1 to TRBJ2-3; D perhaps matches TRBD1 (5 bases). The CDR3 has 17 residues. Germline V gene sequence: CDR1 MGHRA, CDR2 YSYEKL. Deletions cut 2 bases from V and 0 bases from J, with 15 bases between. CDR3 region: CASSQREGALSTDTQYF. The CDR3 DNA follows: TGCGCCAGCAGCCAAAGGGAAGGGGCCCTGAGCACAGATACGCAGTATTTT.

This clone occurred a few times. The chain has TRBV19 and TRBJ1-6, with D maybe TRBD1 (5 bases). Per germline, CDR1 LNHDA and CDR2 SQIVND (reference sequence). V dropped 3 bases and J dropped 8 bases, with 11 bases sitting between them. The CDR3 sequence is 14 residues long. CDR3 region: CASSIYGDHSPLHF. As DNA, the CDR3 is TGTGCCAGTAGTATTTACGGGGACCATTCACCCCTCCACTTT.

The chain joins TRBV6-5 to TRBJ2-7; a weak D match, TRBD2 (5 bases). The CDR3 contains 15 residues. The germline CDR1 and CDR2 sequences are MNHEY and SVGAGI. V shed 4 bases and J shed 1 base, with 14 bases lying between them. The CDR3 DNA sequence: TGTGCCAGCAGTTCCAGAGGGAGAGGTTCCTACGAGCAGTACTTC. This translates into CASSSRGRGSYEQYF.

The chain has TRBV6-2 or TRBV6-3 and TRBJ2-7, with unresolved D. The CDR3 extends over 14 amino acids. Per the germline V gene, CDR1 is MNHEY and CDR2 is SVGEGT. V lost 0 bases and J 0 bases, leaving 6 bases between the germline ends. CDR3 amino acids: CASSYSTNSYEQYF. CDR3 bases: TGTGCCAGCAGTTACTCGACAAACTCCTACGAGCAGTACTTC.

The chain has TRBV7-2 and TRBJ1-2; D is perhaps TRBD1 (5 bases). This CDR3 is built from 15 residues. The germline V and J ends were trimmed by 4 bases and 4 bases, with 16 bases remaining between them. Germline V gene data show CDR1 as SGHTA and CDR2 as FQGNSA. For the CDR3, the DNA is TGTGCCAGCAGCTGGGCGGTGGAGGGGAGCTATGGCTACACCTTC. Its protein is CASSWAVEGSYGYTF.

The chain joins TRBV19 to TRBJ2-1; 9 bases agree with TRBD2. CDR1 is LNHDA and CDR2 is SQIVND in the germline V gene (reference sequence). V trimming: 1 base; J trimming: 8 bases; junction bases outside the gene matches: 6. CDR3 size: 15 residues. CDR3 coding DNA: TGTGCCAGTAGTATAGGCGCAGCGGGAGGTGATGAGCAGTTCTTC. This encodes CASSIGAAGGDEQFF.

This rearrangement joins TRBV10-3 to TRBJ1-4, with 7 nucleotides matching TRBD1. The CDR3 is made up of 16 amino acids. The V gene end was trimmed by 5 bases and the J gene end by 4 bases; junction bases not matched to a gene: 10. The germline CDR1 and CDR2 sequences are ENHRY and SYGVKD. The CDR3 here is CAISKGQARGNEKLFF. The CDR3 bases are TGTGCCATCAGTAAAGGACAGGCTAGGGGTAATGAAAAACTGTTTTTT.

The V and J genes are TRBV5-4 and TRBJ2-3, with 7 bases matching TRBD1. V dropped 4 bases and J dropped 0; count of bases not matched to a gene: 11. The CDR3 is 17 amino acids. Germline loops: CDR1 SGHNT, CDR2 YYREEE (reference sequence). DNA for the CDR3: TGTGCCAGCAGCCCCCGAACCGGGACAGCTAGCACAGATACGCAGTATTTT. This gives the protein CASSPRTGTASTDTQYF. The full variable domain, its missing parts supplied by reference TRBV5-4 and TRBJ2-3, is ETGVTQSPTHLIKTRGQQVTLRCSSQSGHNTVSWYQQALGQGPQFIFQYYREEENGRGNFPPRFSGLQFPNYSSELNVNALELDDSALYLCASSPRTGTASTDTQYFGPGTRLTVL.

The rearrangement links TRBV3-1 (or the pseudogene TRBV3-2) to TRBJ2-3; TRBD1 matches 7 bases. CDR1 LGHDT and CDR2 YNNKEL come from the germline V gene (reference sequence). Trimming took 10 bases from V and 2 from J; bases not matched to a gene: 6. The CDR3 extends over 13 amino acids. The CDR3 nucleotides read TGTGCCACCCGGGACAGTCCCACAGATACGCAGTATTTT. This encodes CATRDSPTDTQYF.

The genes are TRBV27 and TRBJ1-1; D uncertain. CDR3 length equals 14 residues. V was pared by 5 bases and J by 4 bases, with 14 bases between. CDR1 MNHEY and CDR2 SMNVEV come from the germline V gene (reference sequence). The CDR3 sequence: CASSAQREGTEAFF. CDR3 bases: TGTGCCAGCAGTGCTCAGAGGGAGGGCACTGAAGCTTTCTTT.

V and J are TRBV5-1 and TRBJ1-6; TRBD1 is a possible D gene (6 bases). The length of the CDR3 is 15 residues. V lost 2 bases, J lost 4 bases, and 10 bases lay in between. CDR1 SGHRS and CDR2 YFSETQ come from the germline V gene. CDR3 amino acids: CASSFGQSYNSPLHF. The DNA for the CDR3 is TGCGCCAGCAGCTTTGGACAGAGTTATAATTCACCCCTCCACTTT.

The rearrangement joins TRBV6-1 to TRBJ2-7; TRBD1 matches 7 bases. The CDR3 runs 16 residues. Germline V CDR1 and CDR2: MNHNS, SASEGT. V lost 4 bases and J lost 2; bases outside the gene matches: 11. CDR3 DNA: TGTGCCAGCAGTGTCTCTTCCGGGACAGTCACCTACGAGCAGTACTTC. It specifies CASSVSSGTVTYEQYF.

The genes are TRBV7-2 and TRBJ2-5, with D unresolved. V was shortened by 0 bases and J by 9 bases, with 17 bases between the two germline ends. The V gene's germline CDR1 is SGHTA and CDR2 FQGNSA. There are 15 residues in the CDR3. CDR3 DNA: TGTGCCAGCAGCTTAGCAGGGCAGATTAATTCCGCCCAGTACTTC. This codes for CASSLAGQINSAQYF.

V and J are TRBV14 and TRBJ1-1; 8 positions match TRBD1. Germline V gene sequence: CDR1 SGHDN, CDR2 FVKESK. The CDR3 length is 14 residues. V shed 3 bases, J shed 4 bases, and the junction held 4 bases outside the gene matches. CDR3 sequence (DNA): TGTGCCAGCAGCCACGGACAGGGCGTCACTGAAGCTTTCTTT. As protein: CASSHGQGVTEAFF.

The chain combines TRBV14 with TRBJ2-1; no firm D call. This CDR3 has 14 residues. Germline lookup yields CDR1 SGHDN and CDR2 FVKESK. Trimming removed 4 bases at V and 3 bases at J, with 10 bases between. Here the CDR3 reads CASSRSLNYNEQFF. The CDR3 bases are TGTGCCAGCAGCCGGAGCCTTAACTACAATGAGCAGTTCTTC.